There are many counts of the clone carrying this T cell receptor (beta chain). The junction had 11 bases not matched to a gene; V was cut back by 3 bases and J by 4 bases. The germline V gene has CDR1 DFQATT and CDR2 SNEGSKA (reference sequence). The CDR3 loop spans 17 amino acids. One entry per CDR3 protein, called by TCRdb with MiXCR from the RT-PCR reads. The sample includes hundreds of thousands of distinct CDR3 sequences, around 14% of them seen just once. What was sequenced was memory CD4+ T cells from blood. This chain joins TRBV20-1 and TRBJ2-6, with 8 bases identical to TRBD1. The TCR sequence derives from a female donor in good health, serving as a healthy control. The CDR3 DNA is TGCAGTGCTAGTCCCAGGGGGCTAGGGGCGGGGGCCAACGTCCTGACTTTC. Translation gives CSASPRGLGAGANVLTF.